This T cell receptor beta chain was observed in a study of PD-1 blockade in classical Hodgkin lymphoma. Study outcomes and limitations: Initiation of nivolumab under 1 year after ASCT led to exclusion of patients.

Germline CDR1 SNHLY, CDR2 FYNNEI. V gave up 1 base and J gave up 0 bases, with 7 bases separating them. CDR3 length: 14 amino acids. About this clone: Its antigen is still unknown.

Each patient experienced a relapse that followed autologous stem cell transplantation, and brentuximab vedotin exposure varied. The repertoire was sequenced with immunoSEQ multiplex PCR; TCRdb's copy has only in-frame clones and lacks some. The sample contains approximately 80,000 clones, around 90% of which appear only once. The rearrangement uses TRBV2 and TRBJ2-7; D uncertain. This receptor was obtained from a human donor with classical Hodgkin lymphoma. The sample in question was peripheral blood mononuclear cells (PBMCs), obtained at baseline. The CDR3 DNA is TGTGCCAGCAGTGAAGGGGTGGGCTCCTACGAGCAGTACTTC. Translation: CASSEGVGSYEQYF. The entire variable domain, with the rest obtained from reference TRBV2 and TRBJ2-7, is as follows: EPEVTQTPSHQVTQMGQEVILRCVPISNHLYFYWYRQILGQKVEFLVSFYNNEISEKSEIFDDQFSVERPDGSNFTLKIRSTKLEDSAMYFCASSEGVGSYEQYFGPGTRLTVT.